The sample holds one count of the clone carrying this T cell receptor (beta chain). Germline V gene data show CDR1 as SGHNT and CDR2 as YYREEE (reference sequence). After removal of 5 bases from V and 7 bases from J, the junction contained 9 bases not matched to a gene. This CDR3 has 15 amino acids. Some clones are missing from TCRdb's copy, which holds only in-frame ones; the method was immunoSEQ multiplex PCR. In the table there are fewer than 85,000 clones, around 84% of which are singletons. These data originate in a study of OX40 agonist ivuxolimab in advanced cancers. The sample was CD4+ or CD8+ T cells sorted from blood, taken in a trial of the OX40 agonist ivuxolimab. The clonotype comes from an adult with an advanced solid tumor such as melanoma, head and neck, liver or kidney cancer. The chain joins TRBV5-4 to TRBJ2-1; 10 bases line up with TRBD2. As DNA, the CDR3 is TGTGCCAGCAGTTGGTCCGGGACTAGCGAAAATGAGCAGTTCTTC. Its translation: CASSWSGTSENEQFF.